One and the same sample provided the 12 T cell receptor beta chains below, sequenced in a study of regulatory T cells in long-lasting Graves disease. The TCR beta library used iRepertoire HTBI primers with Arm-PCR amplification of CDR3. TCRdb re-derived calls from the multiplex PCR reads in MiXCR, one entry per CDR3 protein. Among 350,000 to 500,000 distinct CDR3 sequences, 15% to 20% were seen once, and the ten largest hold 23%. As for time point: newly diagnosed GD, antithyroid drugs for less than 3 months. PBMCs provided the RNA from which the TCR library was made. These records were also assigned to another study, of T cells in Graves' hyperthyroidism and ophthalmopathy.

The material was peripheral blood mononuclear cells (PBMCs), obtained at new diagnosis, from a patient treated with antithyroid drugs. These receptors were obtained from a young woman with Graves disease.

This clonotype was detected a few times. The chain has TRBV12-3 or TRBV12-4 and TRBJ2-7; D perhaps matches TRBD2 (6 bases). CDR3 size: 15 residues. V was cut by 7 bases and J by 2 bases, with 18 bases left in between. The CDR3 protein is CASTQRAGNPYEQYF. DNA for the CDR3: TGTGCCAGCACCCAGCGGGCAGGGAATCCCTACGAGCAGTACTTC.

J is TRBJ1-1 and V is TRBV5-1; D perhaps matches TRBD1 (6 bases). With 4 bases removed from V and 5 bases from J, the gap between germline ends came to 21 bases. The CDR3 contains 16 residues. Germline CDR1 reads SGHRS; CDR2 reads YFSETQ. The CDR3 nucleotides are TGCGCCAGCAGCCCCATTGCGGGGGCCGTTGGAACTGAAGCTTTCTTT. It yields the protein CASSPIAGAVGTEAFF.

This clonotype was counted at least ten times. The V gene is TRBV12-3 or TRBV12-4, the J gene TRBJ1-2; D is unclear. V was shortened by 6 bases and J by 5 bases, with 10 bases between the two germline ends. This CDR3 spans 12 amino acids. The CDR3 spells CASRRLGYGYTF. The CDR3 bases are TGTGCCAGCAGACGCCTGGGGTATGGCTACACCTTC.

This chain links TRBV6-5 with TRBJ2-7, with 7 bases lining up with TRBD2. Trimming removed 2 bases from V and 3 bases from J; junction bases left unmatched: 4. The CDR3 has 14 residues. The germline V gene encodes CDR1 MNHEY and CDR2 SVGAGI. The DNA of the CDR3 is TGTGCCAGCAGTTACGCGGGAGTAAACTACGAGCAGTACTTC. This sequence encodes CASSYAGVNYEQYF.

In this sample, this clonotype turned up many times. The genes are TRBV28 and TRBJ1-1; 9 positions agree with TRBD1. The J segment lost 4 bases and the V segment lost 8 bases, leaving 14 bases of the junction unmatched. The CDR3 runs to 16 residues. Germline CDR1 and CDR2: MDHEN and SYDVKM. The CDR3 nucleotides read TGTGCCAGCTGTTCCCGCACAGGGGGCAATGGCACTGAAGCTTTCTTT. Its translation: CASCSRTGGNGTEAFF.

The chain joins TRBV27 to TRBJ1-2, with D possibly matching TRBD1 (5 bases). The germline V gene encodes CDR1 MNHEY and CDR2 SMNVEV (reference sequence). The V end was cut by 5 bases, the J end by 4 bases, with 8 bases between. The CDR3 totals 12 residues. The CDR3 DNA follows: TGTGCCAGCAGTGAACAGGTCTATGGCTACACCTTC. This encodes CASSEQVYGYTF.

This clonotype occurred a few times. The V gene is TRBV12-3 or TRBV12-4, the J gene TRBJ2-5; 14 positions match TRBD2. Unmatched junction bases numbered 10, after V lost 6 bases and J lost 4 bases. The CDR3 is 17 amino acids. The CDR3 protein is CASRLGLAGGGGETQYF. DNA of the CDR3: TGTGCCAGCAGACTCGGACTAGCGGGGGGTGGGGGAGAGACCCAGTACTTC.

This clonotype was recorded at least ten times. The chain links TRBV12-3 or TRBV12-4 to TRBJ1-4; TRBD1 aligns across 8 bases. V gave up 6 bases and J gave up 2 bases; unmatched junction bases: 2. The CDR3 extends over 14 amino acids. CDR3 in amino acids: CASRSGGTNEKLFF. The CDR3 DNA sequence: TGTGCCAGCAGATCAGGGGGCACTAATGAAAAACTGTTTTTT.

The chain joins TRBV24-1 to TRBJ1-2; D possibly corresponds to TRBD1 (6 bases). Germline-derived CDR1 and CDR2 are KGHDR and SFDVKD. Trimming removed 3 bases at V and 14 bases at J, with 12 bases between. This CDR3 contains 11 residues. In nucleotides, the CDR3 is TGTGCCACCAGTGATGGGGGCCCCATGACCTTC. Residues: CATSDGGPMTF.

This clonotype was counted many times. The J gene is TRBJ2-1, the V gene TRBV28; D call uncertain. CDR3 length: 14 amino acids. V gave up 5 bases and J gave up 11 bases, with 19 bases separating them. The V gene's germline CDR1 is MDHEN and CDR2 SYDVKM. The DNA of the CDR3 is TGTGCCAGCAGTCCCTACGTACAGACTCGGAAGCAGTTCTTC. This encodes CASSPYVQTRKQFF.

This chain joins TRBV27 and TRBJ2-7; D remains unclear. The CDR3 covers 13 residues. From germline, CDR1 is MNHEY and CDR2 SMNVEV (reference sequence). The V gene lost 5 bases and the J gene lost 3 bases, with 11 bases spanning the gap. CDR3: CASSPPRGYEQYF. In nucleotides, the CDR3 is TGTGCCAGCAGTCCGCCGCGCGGCTACGAGCAGTACTTC.

This clonotype has more than one count but fewer than ten. The chain links TRBV6-2 or TRBV6-3 to TRBJ2-7, with a possible D match to TRBD2 (5 bases). V was cut by 8 bases and J by 4 bases, with 15 bases left in between. CDR3 length: 13 residues. Germline CDR1 MNHEY, CDR2 SVGEGT. Here the CDR3 reads CASRNRGRYEQYF. The CDR3 DNA reads as TGTGCCAGCCGGAATCGGGGAAGGTACGAGCAGTACTTC.